The 4 T cell receptor beta chains reported below all come from one sample, sequenced in a study of blood T cell repertoires in COVID-19. Only in-frame clones appear in the TCRdb table, and some are missing; sequencing was by immunoSEQ multiplex PCR. Among about 280,000 clones listed, more than 75% were seen once. Specimen: PBMCs or T cells enriched from blood (not recorded which). The receptors come from a woman in her sixties in a cohort exposed to, infected with or recovered from COVID-19 (not recorded which).

The chain couples TRBV19 to TRBJ1-1, with 10 nucleotides matching TRBD1. This CDR3 region has 16 residues. Germline assignment: CDR1 LNHDA and CDR2 SQIVND (reference sequence). V trimming: 3 bases; J trimming: 3 bases; junction bases outside the gene matches: 7. The CDR3 sequence is CASSMETGGAYTEAFF. As DNA, the CDR3 is TGTGCCAGTAGTATGGAGACAGGGGGCGCATACACTGAAGCTTTCTTT.

The V gene is TRBV28, the J gene TRBJ1-2; the D gene is possibly TRBD1 (6 bases). The CDR3 consists of 14 residues. Trimming left V 7 bases short and J 4 bases short, with 16 bases between. Germline values: CDR1 MDHEN, CDR2 SYDVKM. In DNA form, the CDR3 reads TGTGCCAGCATTTGGGGGGGCAGGTCCTATGGCTACACCTTC. Amino acid sequence: CASIWGGRSYGYTF.

The chain employs TRBV5-1 and TRBJ2-5; TRBD1 matches at 10 bases. The V gene end was trimmed by 4 bases and the J gene end by 7 bases; junction bases not matched to a gene: 10. This CDR3 comprises 15 residues. Germline CDR1 SGHRS, CDR2 YFSETQ. CDR3 loop: CASSTTGTGVVTQYF. In DNA, the CDR3 is TGCGCCAGCAGCACTACCGGGACAGGGGTAGTGACCCAGTACTTC.

The chain carries TRBV28 and TRBJ2-3, with D perhaps TRBD1 (6 bases). Germline CDR1 is MDHEN and CDR2 is SYDVKM. V gave up 5 bases and J gave up 2 bases, with 8 bases separating them. The CDR3 extends over 13 amino acids. The CDR3 DNA is TGTGCCAGCAGTACAGGGTACACAGATACGCAGTATTTT. Translated, it gives CASSTGYTDTQYF.